This entry lists 21 T cell receptor beta chains sequenced from one sample in a study of radiotherapy plus CTLA-4 blockade in lung cancer. Sequencing was performed with immunoSEQ multiplex PCR; in TCRdb, only in-frame clones are kept and a portion is missing. The data hold around 77,000 clones, with under 75% observed a single time. The sequencing used peripheral blood, collected from a patient treated with radiotherapy plus ipilimumab. The receptors stem from a human donor with non-small cell lung cancer whose response to radiotherapy plus ipilimumab could not be evaluated.

A note on this clone: The sample holds other DNA sequences that translate to the same CDR3. This rearrangement joins TRBV5-1 to TRBJ1-5, with 7 bases fitting TRBD1. V lost 5 bases, J lost 5 bases, and 7 bases stayed unmatched. The CDR3 length is 14 residues. The germline gives CDR1 SGHRS, CDR2 YFSETQ. In nucleotides, the CDR3 is TGCGCCAGCAGTCAAGGACAGGCCGATCAGCCCCAGCATTTT. Protein: CASSQGQADQPQHF.

A word on this clone: The same CDR3 also results from other DNA sequences found in this sample. This chain joins TRBV11-2 and TRBJ1-4; no clear D. Germline V CDR1 and CDR2: SGHAT, FQNNGV. V was trimmed by 2 bases and J by 5 bases, leaving 12 bases between them. This CDR3 comprises 15 residues. CDR3 sequence: CASSLSYRVNEKLFF. The CDR3 DNA is TGTGCCAGCAGCTTATCCTATCGGGTAAATGAAAAACTGTTTTTT.

The chain has TRBV28 and TRBJ1-2; no clear D. CDR1 and CDR2 from the germline V gene are MDHEN and SYDVKM. The CDR3 covers 16 residues. Trimming removed 5 bases at V and 2 bases at J, with 18 bases between. This CDR3 reads CASSPLYRITNYGYTF. The CDR3 DNA follows: TGTGCCAGCAGTCCTCTCTACAGAATAACGAACTATGGCTACACCTTC.

This chain links TRBV5-1 with TRBJ1-4; D might be TRBD1 (6 bases). V was shortened by 10 bases and J by 2 bases, with 12 bases between the two germline ends. CDR1 SGHRS and CDR2 YFSETQ come from the germline V gene. This CDR3 comprises 13 residues. CDR3 DNA sequence: TGCGCCTCGAAACAGGGCACTAATGAAAAACTGTTTTTT. It codes for CASKQGTNEKLFF.

This clone was seen only once. The rearrangement joins TRBV6-5 to TRBJ2-7; 10 positions match TRBD1. The CDR3 consists of 13 residues. With 5 bases clipped from V and 5 bases from J, the junction kept 3 bases outside the gene matches. Looked up from germline, CDR1 is MNHEY and CDR2 is SVGAGI. As DNA, the CDR3 is TGTGCCAGCAGTCGACAGGGGGCAAACGAGCAGTACTTC. Translated, it gives CASSRQGANEQYF.

By sample share, this clone is medium-sized. J is TRBJ2-1 and V is TRBV27, with D perhaps TRBD2 (7 bases). This CDR3 has 14 residues. The ends were cut back, 5 bases at V and 7 bases at J, with 15 bases in the middle. CDR1 and CDR2 (germline): MNHEY, SMNVEV (reference sequence). CDR3 sequence (DNA): TGTGCCAGCAGTCGGGGGGCTGGATATAATGAGCAGTTCTTC. Translated: CASSRGAGYNEQFF.

In nucleotides, the CDR3 is TGTGCCAGCCGCAGGGGCTCCTACGAGCAGTACTTC. It codes for CASRRGSYEQYF. The rearrangement joins TRBV6-5 to TRBJ2-7, with a tentative D call TRBD1 (6 bases). V was cut by 8 bases and J by 0 bases, with 8 bases left in between. The CDR3 loop spans 12 amino acids. Germline CDR1 is MNHEY and CDR2 is SVGAGI.

J is TRBJ2-7 and V is TRBV7-9, with D perhaps matching TRBD1 (6 bases). Trimming shortened V by 3 bases and J by 3 bases, and 9 bases separated the two germline ends. CDR3 length: 13 residues. Germline CDR1 SEHNR, CDR2 FQNEAQ (reference sequence). CDR3 bases: TGTGCCAGCAGCTTGAAACAGGGCTACGAGCAGTACTTC. Encoded protein: CASSLKQGYEQYF.

This chain uses TRBV10-3 with TRBJ2-5, with 16 bases fitting TRBD2. CDR1 is ENHRY, CDR2 SYGVKD, per germline. J was trimmed by 5 bases and V by 3 bases; bases with no gene match: 6. This CDR3 has 17 residues. CDR3 sequence: CAISDPGLAGGGETQYF. In nucleotides, the CDR3 is TGTGCCATCAGTGATCCGGGACTAGCGGGAGGGGGGGAGACCCAGTACTTC.

The rearrangement uses TRBV11-3 and TRBJ2-7, with 8 nucleotides matching TRBD1. With V trimmed by 3 bases and J by 7 bases, 8 bases remained unmatched. The CDR3 consists of 14 residues. Germline values: CDR1 SGHNT, CDR2 YENEEA. The CDR3 reads CASSFRQGSREQYF. As DNA, the CDR3 is TGTGCCAGCAGCTTTAGACAGGGGTCACGGGAGCAGTACTTC.

This clone was counted between two and nine times. J is TRBJ1-2 and V is TRBV7-9, with 8 positions matching TRBD1. The CDR3 is 16 residues long. The V and J ends lost 1 base and 6 bases, in that order; junction bases with no gene match: 10. CDR1 is SEHNR and CDR2 is FQNEAQ in the germline V gene (reference sequence). The CDR3 region is CASSLDRSRGQHGYTF. CDR3 coding DNA: TGTGCCAGCAGCTTAGATAGGTCCAGGGGGCAGCATGGCTACACCTTC.

The chain has TRBV4-2 and TRBJ2-7, with D possibly being TRBD1 (5 bases). The V and J ends lost 0 bases and 1 base respectively, with 13 bases between them. Germline V gives CDR1 LGHNA, CDR2 YNFKEQ. The CDR3 is 16 residues long. The CDR3 DNA reads as TGTGCCAGCAGCCAAGACCCTGGGGCAGCTTCCTACGAGCAGTACTTC. It is translated as CASSQDPGAASYEQYF.

This clone was detected once. This sequence joins TRBV28 and TRBJ2-5; D is possibly TRBD1 (6 bases). The CDR3 length is 15 residues. Germline V lookup: CDR1 MDHEN, CDR2 SYDVKM. The V gene lost 6 bases and the J gene lost 5 bases, with 19 bases spanning the gap. CDR3 in amino acids: CASREGDTARETQYF. CDR3 in DNA: TGTGCCAGCAGGGAAGGGGACACCGCCCGCGAGACCCAGTACTTC.

The rearrangement joins TRBV5-8 to TRBJ2-3, with no clear D. The length of the CDR3 is 14 residues. Trimming took 0 bases from V and 3 from J, leaving 8 bases between them. CDR1 is SGHTS, CDR2 YDEGEE, per germline. The CDR3 protein is CASSLGYVTDTQYF. The CDR3 DNA sequence: TGTGCCAGCAGCTTGGGTTATGTTACAGATACGCAGTATTTT.

In its sample, this clone was seen once. The gene calls are TRBV9 and TRBJ2-5; the D gene is possibly TRBD2 (5 bases). Trimming removed 0 bases from V and 3 bases from J, with 12 bases in between. This CDR3 spans 15 amino acids. The V gene's germline CDR1 is SGDLS and CDR2 YYNGEE. The CDR3 loop reads CASSVDGLTKETQYF. The CDR3 DNA follows: TGTGCCAGCAGCGTAGATGGACTTACGAAAGAGACCCAGTACTTC.

The chain carries TRBV19 and TRBJ1-1, with TRBD1 as a possible D gene (6 bases). The V end was cut by 3 bases, the J end by 3 bases, with 32 bases between. The CDR3 has 21 residues. The V gene's germline CDR1 is LNHDA and CDR2 SQIVND (reference sequence). CDR3 nucleotides: TGTGCCAGTAGTATTCATGCAGGCAGGGGACGCCTTACTACGAGGTACACTGAAGCTTTCTTT. Encoded protein: CASSIHAGRGRLTTRYTEAFF. Full variable domain (rest looked up from reference TRBV19 and TRBJ1-1): DGGITQSPKYLFRKEGQNVTLSCEQNLNHDAMYWYRQDPGQGLRLIYYSQIVNDFQKGDIAEGYSVSREKKESFPLTVTSAQKNPTAFYLCASSIHAGRGRLTTRYTEAFFGQGTRLTVV.

The chain combines TRBV30 with TRBJ2-7, with a possible D match to TRBD2 (6 bases). The V gene's germline CDR1 is GTSNPN and CDR2 SVGIG (reference sequence). V was cut by 3 bases and J by 3 bases, with 9 bases left in between. The CDR3 runs to 12 residues. CDR3 residues: CAWRFSGYEQYF. The CDR3 region has the DNA TGTGCCTGGAGATTTAGCGGCTACGAGCAGTACTTC.

This clone was seen only a few times. In DNA form, the CDR3 reads TGTGCCAGCTCACCCCGTAACACCGGGGAGCTGTTTTTT. Protein sequence: CASSPRNTGELFF. The chain is built from TRBV18 and TRBJ2-2; D is unresolved. Germline V lookup: CDR1 KGHSH, CDR2 LQKENI. Deletions cut 3 bases from V and 2 bases from J, with 4 bases between. The CDR3 is 13 residues long. The full variable domain, in which reference TRBV18 and TRBJ2-2 provide the parts outside the CDR3, is NAGVMQNPRHLVRRRGQEARLRCSPMKGHSHVYWYRQLPEEGLKFMVYLQKENIIDESGMPKERFSAEFPKEGPSILRIQQVVRGDSAAYFCASSPRNTGELFFGEGSRLTVL.

The chain links TRBV11-2 to TRBJ1-2, with TRBD1 matching over 7 bases. The CDR3 is made up of 14 amino acids. With V trimmed by 8 bases and J by 4 bases, 10 bases remained unmatched. CDR1 is SGHAT, CDR2 FQNNGV, per germline. CDR3 region: CASGQSGTAYGYTF. DNA of the CDR3: TGTGCCAGCGGACAATCCGGGACAGCCTATGGCTACACCTTC.

The chain recombines TRBV5-1 with TRBJ1-1, with TRBD1 matching over 8 bases. This CDR3 comprises 15 residues. The germline gives CDR1 SGHRS, CDR2 YFSETQ. Trimming at V came to 4 bases and at J to 3 bases, leaving 8 bases not matched to a gene. The CDR3 region is CASSNGQGVYTEAFF. The CDR3 coding sequence is TGCGCCAGCAGCAACGGACAGGGAGTGTACACTGAAGCTTTCTTT. The variable domain in full, completed from reference TRBV5-1 and TRBJ1-1, reads KAGVTQTPRYLIKTRGQQVTLSCSPISGHRSVSWYQQTPGQGLQFLFEYFSETQRNKGNFPGRFSGRQFSNSRSEMNVSTLELGDSALYLCASSNGQGVYTEAFFGQGTRLTVV.

The chain has TRBV27 and TRBJ2-1; unclear D gene. From germline, CDR1 is MNHEY and CDR2 SMNVEV (reference sequence). Deletions cut 5 bases from V and 3 bases from J, with 14 bases between. The CDR3 has 15 residues. The CDR3 nucleotides read TGTGCCAGCAGTCCCCTACCGAGAATCTACAATGAGCAGTTCTTC. Its translation: CASSPLPRIYNEQFF.